These T cell receptor beta chains were read from a single sample in a study of blood T cell repertoires in COVID-19. The table came from immunoSEQ multiplex PCR; TCRdb's copy has only in-frame clones and leaves some out. The sample has some 270,000 clones; 70% to 90% are singletons. The sequenced sample consisted of PBMCs or T cells enriched from blood (not recorded which). These receptors came from a woman aged 45 to 65 who had been exposed to COVID-19. CDR3s include the opening cysteine and the closing phenylalanine or tryptophan. A D gene is named only where the DNA matches it firmly. Clone size is not always given. Where it is, it says once, few, many or a class for expanded clones.

J gene,D gene,V gene,clone size,CDR3 protein,CDR3 DNA
TRBJ2-7,TRBD1,TRBV3-1/TRBV3-2,.,CASSQEARTGSYEQYF,TGTGCCAGCAGCCAAGAGGCACGGACAGGTTCCTACGAGCAGTACTTC
TRBJ1-1,.,TRBV7-8,.,CASSPPFTEAFF,TGTGCCAGCAGCCCCCCGTTTACTGAAGCTTTCTTT
TRBJ1-1,TRBD1,TRBV19,.,CASSIGTGRGTEAFF,TGTGCCAGTAGTATCGGGACAGGGAGGGGGACTGAAGCTTTCTTT
TRBJ1-2,.,TRBV7-2,.,CASSLVPGNGYTF,TGTGCCAGCAGCTTAGTCCCAGGGAATGGCTACACCTTC
TRBJ1-3,TRBD1,TRBV2,.,CASIDRGVSSGNTIYF,TGTGCCAGCATTGACAGGGGGGTATCTTCTGGAAACACCATATATTTT
TRBJ2-3,.,TRBV6-2/TRBV6-3,.,CASSYQGLSTDTQYF,TGTGCCAGCAGTTACCAGGGTCTAAGCACAGATACGCAGTATTTT
TRBJ1-2,.,TRBV5-5,.,CASSGADYRANYGYTF,TGTGCCAGCAGCGGGGCGGACTACAGAGCTAACTATGGCTACACCTTC
TRBJ2-5,TRBD1,TRBV19,.,CASSSRTGVWETQYF,TGTGCCAGTAGTTCGCGGACAGGGGTCTGGGAGACCCAGTACTTC
TRBJ1-1,TRBD1,TRBV18,.,CASSSRRDSYYTEAFF,TGTGCCAGCTCCTCTAGGCGGGACAGTTATTACACTGAAGCTTTCTTT
TRBJ2-1,TRBD2,TRBV5-6,.,CASSLVSGGETLYNEQFF,TGTGCCAGCAGCTTGGTTAGCGGGGGGGAGACACTCTACAATGAGCAGTTCTTC
TRBJ1-2,.,TRBV7-2,.,CASSLARGNYGYTF,TGTGCCAGCAGCTTAGCCAGGGGAAACTATGGCTACACCTTC
TRBJ2-5,.,TRBV6-2/TRBV6-3,.,CASSRQYQETQYF,TGTGCCAGCAGTAGACAGTACCAAGAGACCCAGTACTTC
TRBJ1-2,.,TRBV5-8,.,CASSPGHRANYGYTF,TGTGCCAGCAGTCCTGGACACCGAGCTAACTATGGCTACACCTTC
TRBJ1-3,TRBD1,TRBV13,few,CASSPQGAVGNTIYF,TGTGCCAGCAGCCCCCAGGGGGCAGTTGGAAACACCATATATTTT
TRBJ1-2,.,TRBV6-5,.,CASSRGVGYTF,TGTGCCAGTTCACGGGGGGTAGGCTACACCTTC
TRBJ1-1,.,TRBV3-1/TRBV3-2,many,CASSHGGGLTEAFF,TGTGCCAGCAGCCACGGGGGGGGCCTCACTGAAGCTTTCTTT
TRBJ1-1,.,TRBV10-3,.,CAISAPTGNTEAFF,TGTGCCATCAGTGCCCCGACAGGGAACACTGAAGCTTTCTTT
TRBJ1-1,.,TRBV19,few,CASSILLSTEAFF,TGTGCCAGTAGTATTCTACTTTCCACTGAAGCTTTCTTT
TRBJ2-1,.,TRBV6-6,.,CASSSSRLPYNEQFF,TGTGCCAGCAGTTCCTCGAGACTTCCCTACAATGAGCAGTTCTTC
TRBJ2-1,TRBD2,TRBV4-3,.,CASSQARGGLYNEQFF,TGCGCCAGCAGCCAAGCCCGGGGGGGCCTCTACAATGAGCAGTTCTTC
TRBJ2-2,.,TRBV2,.,CASRDLRVGNTGELFF,TGTGCCAGCAGGGACTTGAGGGTAGGGAACACCGGGGAGCTGTTTTTT
TRBJ2-1,TRBD1,TRBV11-3,.,CASSLAVTGTGNEQFF,TGTGCCAGCAGCTTAGCCGTAACCGGGACAGGGAATGAGCAGTTCTTC
TRBJ1-4,.,TRBV30,.,CAWSPPSPLTPTNEKLFF,TGTGCCTGGAGTCCGCCATCCCCTTTGACTCCGACTAATGAAAAACTGTTTTTT
TRBJ1-1,.,TRBV9,.,CASSGRGEAPNTEAFF,TGTGCCAGCAGCGGAAGGGGCGAAGCACCTAACACTGAAGCTTTCTTT
TRBJ1-4,.,TRBV3-1/TRBV3-2,.,CASRGGKGFSATNEKLFF,TGTGCCAGCCGGGGAGGAAAAGGGTTTAGTGCAACTAATGAAAAACTGTTTTTT
TRBJ2-2,.,TRBV5-5,.,CASSLGPTGSTGELFF,TGTGCCAGCAGCTTGGGACCAACAGGGTCCACCGGGGAGCTGTTTTTT
TRBJ2-1,.,TRBV9,.,CASSEGVGAGQFF,TGTGCCAGCAGCGAAGGGGTAGGGGCCGGGCAGTTCTTC
TRBJ2-5,TRBD2,TRBV7-9,.,CASRTSGGVQETQYF,TGTGCCAGCAGGACTAGCGGGGGGGTCCAAGAGACCCAGTACTTC
TRBJ1-1,.,TRBV7-9,.,CASSSGVLAEAFF,TGTGCCAGCAGTTCAGGGGTCTTGGCTGAAGCTTTCTTT
TRBJ1-1,.,TRBV10-3,.,CAFSDQGNTEAFF,TGTGCCTTCAGTGATCAGGGCAACACTGAAGCTTTCTTT
TRBJ2-3,.,TRBV10-3,many,CAIKGGVTDTQYF,TGTGCCATCAAGGGCGGGGTCACAGATACGCAGTATTTT
TRBJ2-7,TRBD2,TRBV9,.,CASSVRGRRTSGPNYEQYF,TGTGCCAGCAGCGTAAGGGGGAGACGGACTAGCGGGCCTAACTACGAGCAGTACTTC
TRBJ2-1,TRBD2,TRBV14,.,CASSPVSGGAYEQFF,TGTGCCAGCAGCCCCGTTAGCGGGGGGGCCTATGAGCAGTTCTTC
TRBJ1-1,TRBD1,TRBV27,many,CASSSYGTGTEAFF,TGTGCCAGCAGTTCTTATGGGACAGGGACTGAAGCTTTCTTT
TRBJ2-5,TRBD1,TRBV27,.,CASSQPGQGGKTQYF,TGTGCCAGCAGTCAACCGGGACAGGGTGGGAAGACCCAGTACTTC